This T cell receptor (beta chain) derives from a study of blood T cells in healthy people across ages. A J-beta primer mix and a sample-barcoded 5' primer were used in a second PCR of about 7 to 12 cycles. MiXCR, applied by TCRdb to the 5' RACE reads, yields one record per CDR3 protein. The repertoire holds about 620,000 distinct CDR3 sequences, with around 50% as singletons. This clonotype was detected ten times or more. The CDR3 totals 16 residues. The V gene's germline CDR1 is SGHKS and CDR2 YYEKEE (reference sequence). V gave up 0 bases and J gave up 0 bases; unmatched junction bases: 4. The sequenced material came from blood. The clonotype was recovered from a woman at least 80 years old in good health. The J gene is TRBJ2-5, the V gene TRBV5-5, with 8 bases aligning to TRBD1. CDR3 loop: CASSLGQGSNQETQYF. In DNA, the CDR3 is TGTGCCAGCAGCTTGGGACAGGGGTCCAACCAAGAGACCCAGTACTTC. Based on the CDR3 plus reference TRBV5-5 and TRBJ2-5, the full variable domain is DAGVTQSPTHLIKTRGQQVTLRCSPISGHKSVSWYQQVLGQGPQFIFQYYEKEERGRGNFPDRFSARQFPNYSSELNVNALLLGDSALYLCASSLGQGSNQETQYFGPGTRLLVL.